Listed below are T cell receptor beta chains from one sample, sequenced in a study of blood T cell repertoires in COVID-19. Data came from immunoSEQ multiplex PCR; TCRdb stores just in-frame clones and leaves some out. Among 15,000 to 20,000 clones listed, about nine tenths were seen once. Material: peripheral blood. Source of these receptors: a human donor with active COVID-19. The donor label of this sample is uncertain. CDR3s include the opening cysteine and the closing phenylalanine or tryptophan. D genes are given only for firm matches. A row's size may be missing; if present it is once, few, many or a size class.

>TRBV4-3|.|TRBD1
CASSQDPGTGGINEQFF
>TRBV6-5|.|.
CASSYYRGLGGYTF
>TRBV7-8|.|.
CASSQITGTINYGYTF
>TRBV27|.|TRBD1
CASTHSGGKAYEQYF
>TRBV24-1|.|TRBD2
CATSDRGGVIHEQFF
>TRBV7-8|.|TRBD2
CASSLSGGVNNEQFF
>TRBV29-1|.|TRBD1
CSVGQGVNQPQHF
>TRBV11-2|.|TRBD1
CASSRNQITGGTQYF
>TRBV18|.|TRBD1
CASSTDRRNTEAFF
>TRBV2|.|.
CASSARWDFREQRQPQHF
>TRBV5-1|.|TRBD1
CASSSDPGTANTEAFF
>TRBV2|.|.
CASLAIDRTYEQYF
>TRBV27|.|.
CASSDRVPQGNEQFF
>TRBV6-6|.|.
CASSQKKNTEAFF
>TRBV5-6|.|TRBD2
CASSLLAGSRADTQYF
>TRBV19|once|.
CASSIGDIINQPQHF
>TRBV5-1|.|TRBD1
CASSFQGERVNTEAFF
>TRBV7-2|.|TRBD2
CASSSPKERGVSYEQYF
>TRBV25-1|.|.
CASSVGGRPETQYF
>TRBV1|.|.
CTFNYFPGQGGNQPQHF
>TRBV6-2/TRBV6-3|few|.
CASSYSSSAVTDTQYF
>TRBV11-3|.|.
CASSTSSRGPAGELFF
>TRBV7-3|once|TRBD1
CASSLTGQGITGANVLTF
>TRBV7-2|.|TRBD2
CASSSGGGAREQYF
>TRBV29-1|once|.
CSVGGGWGTEAFF
>TRBV6-4|.|TRBD1
CASSLTGGGSNEQFF
>TRBV19|.|TRBD1
CASSRQGLGQPQHF
>TRBV9|.|.
CASSVRWGAGELFF
>TRBV7-9|.|.
CASSFSANYGYTF
>TRBV5-1|.|.
CASSALLQGATNEKLFF
>TRBV5-6|.|.
CASSPGQSAQYF
>TRBV20-1|.|TRBD1
CSASKGANYGYTF
>TRBV6-2/TRBV6-3|.|TRBD2
CASSKHSGTLLKEQYF
>TRBV18|.|.
CASSPPLQTGQFF
>TRBV12-3/TRBV12-4|.|.
CASSLGQRDGYTF
>TRBV4-3|once|.
CASSQDRLAGELFF
>TRBV18|once|.
CASSPLTANTGELFF
>TRBV4-1|.|.
CASSQAGNYGYTF
>TRBV27|.|.
CASSPRGLGGEAFF
>TRBV7-9|.|.
CASTLFRNTEAFF